This TCR beta chain was identified in a study of shared clonotypes between healthy human individuals. General study findings and limits: Sequencing depth was expected to influence donor clonotype sharing.

Points on this clone: Its cognate antigen is unknown.

Assay: immunoSEQ multiplex PCR; the TCRdb copy retains only in-frame clones and omits some. The sample carries approximately 2,200,000 clones, more than 85% recorded once. V was shortened by 4 bases and J by 8 bases, with 8 bases between the two germline ends. CDR3 length: 11 residues. Germline V gene sequence: CDR1 SEHNR, CDR2 FQNEAQ (reference sequence). Naive CD8 cells comprised CD45RO-negative, CCR7-positively selected cells, excluding terminally differentiated effector memory CD45RA+ cells. The sequence was obtained from a man between 18 and 29 years old in good health. Some clones in this sample may be carry-over from other donors' samples. The chain combines TRBV7-9 with TRBJ1-1; perhaps TRBD1 as D (5 bases). The material sequenced was naive CD8+ T cells from PBMCs. The CDR3 spells CASSYGGEAFF. CDR3 nucleotides: TGTGCCAGCAGCTATGGGGGGGAAGCTTTCTTT.